The source of this T cell receptor beta chain is a study of blood T cell repertoires in COVID-19. The overall study: Specimens from acute and convalescent COVID-19 originated in the United States, Italy and Spain.

The CDR3 length is 15 residues. Germline CDR1 reads SNHLY; CDR2 reads FYNNEI. J was trimmed by 4 bases and V by 5 bases; bases with no gene match: 8. Assay used: immunoSEQ multiplex PCR; TCRdb lists only in-frame clones, some missing. The sample yields about 220,000 clones, more than 65% seen once. Sequencing was performed on peripheral blood. The source of this sequence is a man between 35 and 55 years old who had recovered from COVID-19. The genes are TRBV2 and TRBJ1-1, with 9 bases that match TRBD1. The CDR3 nucleotides read TGTGCCAGCAGTAGGGACAGGGCGTGGGGCACTGAAGCTTTCTTT. It translates to CASSRDRAWGTEAFF.